These T cell receptor beta chains were read from a single sample in a study of blood T cells in healthy people across ages. MiXCR was run by TCRdb on the 5' RACE reads, yielding one entry per CDR3 protein. The sample consists of 500,000 to 650,000 distinct CDR3 sequences, roughly a quarter of them appearing once. These data are also associated with another study on T cells of mothers and their children.

The source material was blood. The source of these receptors is a boy younger than 10 in good health. Each CDR3 is given with its conserved first and last residue. The D gene is left open where the match is weak. Clone size appears in some rows only: once, few, many, or a class for an expanded clone.

d_call: -
j_call: TRBJ2-7
v_call: TRBV27
clone_size: few
cdr3_aa: CASSAGISYEQYF
cdr3_nt: TGTGCCAGCTCGGCGGGTATCTCCTACGAGCAGTACTTC

d_call: -
j_call: TRBJ2-2
v_call: TRBV6-5
clone_size: few
cdr3_aa: CASSYGAGTGELFF
cdr3_nt: TGTGCCAGCAGTTACGGCGCAGGCACCGGGGAGCTGTTTTTT

d_call: -
j_call: TRBJ1-2
v_call: TRBV12-3/TRBV12-4
clone_size: -
cdr3_aa: CASSLGTPDSNYGYTF
cdr3_nt: TGTGCCAGCAGCCTCGGGACTCCAGACTCTAACTATGGCTACACCTTC

d_call: TRBD2
j_call: TRBJ2-7
v_call: TRBV20-1
clone_size: -
cdr3_aa: CSARYSGRCEQYF
cdr3_nt: TGCAGTGCTAGATATAGCGGGAGGTGCGAGCAGTACTTC

d_call: TRBD2
j_call: TRBJ2-5
v_call: TRBV7-2
clone_size: few
cdr3_aa: CASSLSLGAGGAEETQYF
cdr3_nt: TGTGCCAGCAGCTTAAGTCTCGGAGCGGGAGGAGCTGAAGAGACCCAGTACTTC

d_call: -
j_call: TRBJ1-5
v_call: TRBV19
clone_size: few
cdr3_aa: CASTIRRDANQPQHF
cdr3_nt: TGTGCCAGTACCATCCGGCGAGATGCGAACCAGCCCCAGCATTTT

d_call: TRBD1
j_call: TRBJ1-6
v_call: TRBV12-3/TRBV12-4
clone_size: -
cdr3_aa: CASRESGGVSPLHF
cdr3_nt: TGTGCCAGCAGAGAATCAGGGGGAGTTTCACCCCTCCACTTT

d_call: TRBD2
j_call: TRBJ2-7
v_call: TRBV7-2
clone_size: few
cdr3_aa: CASSLAGGSINEQYF
cdr3_nt: TGTGCCAGCAGCTTAGCGGGCGGGAGTATAAACGAGCAGTACTTC

d_call: TRBD2
j_call: TRBJ2-7
v_call: TRBV27
clone_size: few
cdr3_aa: CASGTSGRGYEQYF
cdr3_nt: TGTGCCAGCGGGACTAGCGGGAGAGGCTACGAGCAGTACTTC

d_call: TRBD1
j_call: TRBJ2-5
v_call: TRBV12-3/TRBV12-4
clone_size: few
cdr3_aa: CASSRDRVETQYF
cdr3_nt: TGTGCCAGCAGTCGCGACAGGGTCGAGACCCAGTACTTC

d_call: -
j_call: TRBJ1-2
v_call: TRBV29-1
clone_size: once
cdr3_aa: CSVEGTADYGYTF
cdr3_nt: TGCAGCGTTGAAGGGACAGCCGACTATGGCTACACCTTC

d_call: -
j_call: TRBJ2-7
v_call: TRBV6-5
clone_size: -
cdr3_aa: CASSHGPASSYEQYF
cdr3_nt: TGTGCCAGCAGCCATGGGCCGGCCAGCTCCTACGAGCAGTACTTC

d_call: -
j_call: TRBJ2-5
v_call: TRBV5-4
clone_size: -
cdr3_aa: CASSGLQDQETQYF
cdr3_nt: TGTGCCAGCAGCGGACTACAGGATCAAGAGACCCAGTACTTC

d_call: -
j_call: TRBJ2-4
v_call: TRBV3-1
clone_size: few
cdr3_aa: CASSQSLLAKNIQYF
cdr3_nt: TGTGCCAGCAGCCAATCCCTTCTAGCCAAAAACATTCAGTACTTC